The 22 T cell receptor beta chains reported below all come from one sample, sequenced in a study of technical replicates of blood from a few donors. TCRdb's copy holds only in-frame clones and misses some; the assay was immunoSEQ multiplex PCR. The table records around 71,000 clones, around nine tenths of them present only once. The specimen sequenced was T cells isolated from PBMCs. These TCRs come from a human donor in good health.

The genes are TRBV10-3 and TRBJ2-3; TRBD2 might be the D (6 bases). The V gene lost 5 bases and the J gene lost 4 bases, with 13 bases spanning the gap. The CDR3 has 14 amino acids. Germline-derived CDR1 and CDR2 are ENHRY and SYGVKD. The CDR3 protein is CAISLGAGPDTQYF. Here the CDR3 DNA reads TGTGCCATCAGTCTAGGGGCGGGACCAGATACGCAGTATTTT.

This chain connects TRBV9 to TRBJ1-1; 7 bases match TRBD1. Germline CDR1 is SGDLS and CDR2 is YYNGEE. After removal of 3 bases from V and 1 base from J, the junction contained 6 bases not matched to a gene. The CDR3 has 15 amino acids. The CDR3, as DNA: TGTGCCAGCAGCGCTGTACAGGGGAGGAACACTGAAGCTTTCTTT. It translates to CASSAVQGRNTEAFF. Based on the CDR3 plus reference TRBV9 and TRBJ1-1, the full variable domain is DSGVTQTPKHLITATGQRVTLRCSPRSGDLSVYWYQQSLDQGLQFLIQYYNGEERAKGNILERFSAQQFPDLHSELNLSSLELGDSALYFCASSAVQGRNTEAFFGQGTRLTVV.

The CDR3: CASSNRQGLSYEQYF. CDR3 bases: TGTGCCAGCAGCAACAGACAGGGGCTCTCCTACGAGCAGTACTTC. The chain is built from TRBV9 and TRBJ2-7; 8 nucleotides line up with TRBD1. The CDR3 extends over 15 amino acids. V lost 4 bases, J lost 0 bases, and 6 bases stayed unmatched. CDR1 and CDR2 from the germline V gene are SGDLS and YYNGEE.

The chain joins TRBV11-2 to TRBJ2-1; 7 bases are shared with TRBD2. J gave up 10 bases and V 2 bases, and 17 bases lay outside the gene matches. Germline loops: CDR1 SGHAT, CDR2 FQNNGV. The CDR3 covers 17 residues. The CDR3 loop is CASSLSTPGGVLSEQFF. CDR3 in DNA: TGTGCCAGCAGCTTATCGACCCCGGGGGGTGTCTTAAGCGAGCAGTTCTTC.

This clone appeared once. This chain connects TRBV6-5 to TRBJ2-7; no firm D call. The ends were cut back, 6 bases at V and 3 bases at J, with 12 bases in the middle. Looked up from germline, CDR1 is MNHEY and CDR2 is SVGAGI. The CDR3 has 13 residues. DNA for the CDR3: TGTGCCAGCAGAGCCAACCTTGACTACGAGCAGTACTTC. Its translation is CASRANLDYEQYF.

This chain connects TRBV11-2 to TRBJ1-5; 7 nucleotides match TRBD1. This CDR3 comprises 18 residues. Per the germline V gene, CDR1 is SGHAT and CDR2 is FQNNGV. V shed 1 base, J shed 0 bases, and the junction held 9 bases outside the gene matches. The CDR3 spells CASSLVGTAEGSNQPQHF. In nucleotides, the CDR3 is TGTGCCAGCAGCTTAGTCGGGACAGCTGAGGGTAGCAATCAGCCCCAGCATTTT.

The chain uses TRBV5-6 and TRBJ2-2; no reliable D call. This CDR3 contains 12 residues. Germline V lookup: CDR1 SGHDT, CDR2 YYEEEE. V was clipped by 3 bases and J by 9 bases, with 9 bases between them. The CDR3 spells CASSSQLWELFF. The CDR3 DNA reads as TGTGCCAGCAGCTCCCAATTGTGGGAGCTGTTTTTT.

The table lists this clone with a count of one. This sequence joins TRBV30 and TRBJ1-2; D is ambiguous. V was pared by 2 bases and J by 0 bases, with 10 bases between. CDR1 GTSNPN and CDR2 SVGIG come from the germline V gene (reference sequence). The CDR3 runs 14 residues. CDR3 sequence (DNA): TGTGCCTGGAGTCAGGAGGGAACTAACTATGGCTACACCTTC. It encodes CAWSQEGTNYGYTF. The whole variable domain, remainder taken from reference TRBV30 and TRBJ1-2, is SQTIHQWPATLVQPVGSPLSLECTVEGTSNPNLYWYRQAAGRGLQLLFYSVGIGQISSEVPQNLSASRPQDRQFILSSKKLLLSDSGFYLCAWSQEGTNYGYTFGSGTRLTVV.

The V call is TRBV6-6, the J call TRBJ1-1; D is undetermined. V shed 6 bases and J shed 5 bases, with 10 bases lying between them. Germline CDR1 and CDR2: MNHNY and SVGAGI (reference sequence). The CDR3 runs to 12 residues. CDR3: CASRGWRTEAFF. CDR3 in DNA: TGTGCCAGCAGGGGATGGAGGACTGAAGCTTTCTTT.

This chain uses TRBV11-2 with TRBJ2-7; tentative D call: TRBD2 (6 bases). Trimming removed 7 bases from V and 1 base from J, with 14 bases in between. CDR3 length equals 14 residues. Germline CDR1 SGHAT, CDR2 FQNNGV. The CDR3 reads CASNHWGESYEQYF. The CDR3, as DNA: TGTGCCAGCAACCACTGGGGGGAATCCTACGAGCAGTACTTC.

The chain employs TRBV9 and TRBJ2-7; 10 bases line up with TRBD1. Germline-derived CDR1 and CDR2 are SGDLS and YYNGEE. The junction had 8 bases not matched to a gene; V was cut back by 1 base and J by 1 base. The CDR3 is 17 amino acids. CDR3 in amino acids: CASSVRRWDRGSYEQYF. The DNA for the CDR3 is TGTGCCAGCAGCGTAAGGCGTTGGGACAGGGGTTCCTACGAGCAGTACTTC.

This clone showed up just once. The rearrangement uses TRBV7-9 and TRBJ2-3; D uncertain. The CDR3 is 13 residues long. Trimming stripped 0 bases from V and 3 bases from J, with 4 bases between. In germline, CDR1 is SEHNR, CDR2 FQNEAQ (reference sequence). The CDR3 sequence: CASSLAVTDTQYF. DNA for the CDR3: TGTGCCAGCAGCTTAGCCGTTACAGATACGCAGTATTTT. Looking up the rest from reference TRBV7-9 and TRBJ2-3 gives the full variable domain: DTGVSQNPRHKITKRGQNVTFRCDPISEHNRLYWYRQTLGQGPEFLTYFQNEAQLEKSRLLSDRFSAERPKGSFSTLEIQRTEQGDSAMYLCASSLAVTDTQYFGPGTRLTVL.

This clone occurred once. The chain uses TRBV4-3 and TRBJ1-2; D uncertain. The CDR3 has 13 amino acids. Germline CDR1 LGHNA, CDR2 YSLEER. Trimming removed 0 bases at V and 5 bases at J, with 7 bases between. The CDR3 DNA reads TGCGCCAGCAGCCAAGATCGGAGGTATGGCTACACCTTC. It codes for CASSQDRRYGYTF.

This clone has just one count. V gene TRBV29-1 combines with J gene TRBJ2-7; D may be TRBD2 (7 bases). Looked up from germline, CDR1 is SQVTM and CDR2 is ANQGSEA. The CDR3 extends over 14 amino acids. V was clipped by 4 bases and J by 0 bases, with 13 bases between them. The CDR3 region is CSVVGGDGSYEQYF. CDR3 DNA sequence: TGCAGCGTTGTAGGGGGGGACGGCTCCTACGAGCAGTACTTC.

The chain links TRBV4-3 to TRBJ2-1; 9 bases are shared with TRBD2. Germline lookup yields CDR1 LGHNA and CDR2 YSLEER. The V and J ends lost 0 bases and 2 bases, in that order; junction bases with no gene match: 11. The CDR3 extends over 19 amino acids. The CDR3 DNA follows: TGCGCCAGCAGCCAAGATTCGTTAGCGGGAGTTGACACCTACAATGAGCAGTTCTTC. This translates into CASSQDSLAGVDTYNEQFF.

The CDR3 reads CASSLSQDQPQHF. CDR3 in DNA: TGTGCCAGCAGCCTTAGTCAGGATCAGCCCCAGCATTTT. The V call is TRBV11-2, the J call TRBJ1-5; D is uncertain. This CDR3 is 13 amino acids long. V lost 5 bases and J 5 bases, leaving 10 bases between the germline ends. Germline CDR1 is SGHAT and CDR2 is FQNNGV.

This chain joins TRBV6-1 and TRBJ1-1; D is ambiguous. The CDR3 has 14 residues. Germline CDR1 and CDR2: MNHNS and SASEGT. The V and J ends lost 5 bases and 5 bases respectively, with 15 bases between them. CDR3 coding DNA: TGTGCCAGCAGTCCCGAAGTAATGAGAACTGAAGCTTTCTTT. Its protein is CASSPEVMRTEAFF.

V usage is TRBV6-1 and J usage is TRBJ1-4; TRBD1 agrees at 8 bases. Per the germline V gene, CDR1 is MNHNS and CDR2 is SASEGT. The CDR3 has 15 amino acids. The trim removed 2 bases at V and 8 bases at J, leaving 7 bases unmatched. The CDR3 is CASSEIQGGREKLFF. The DNA of the CDR3 is TGTGCCAGCAGTGAAATACAGGGGGGCAGAGAAAAACTGTTTTTT.

This chain links TRBV19 with TRBJ2-2; D possibly corresponds to TRBD2 (6 bases). In germline, CDR1 is LNHDA, CDR2 SQIVND (reference sequence). The CDR3 covers 14 residues. Trimming left V 6 bases short and J 4 bases short, with 12 bases between. The CDR3 DNA reads as TGTGCCAGTAGGGGAACAGCGGGCACCGGGGAGCTGTTTTTT. Protein sequence: CASRGTAGTGELFF. Drawing the rest from reference TRBV19 and TRBJ2-2, the complete variable domain is DGGITQSPKYLFRKEGQNVTLSCEQNLNHDAMYWYRQDPGQGLRLIYYSQIVNDFQKGDIAEGYSVSREKKESFPLTVTSAQKNPTAFYLCASRGTAGTGELFFGEGSRLTVL.

The J gene is TRBJ2-1, the V gene TRBV4-1, with 11 nucleotides matching TRBD2. V gave up 4 bases and J gave up 5 bases; unmatched junction bases: 4. From germline, CDR1 is MGHRA and CDR2 YSYEKL. The CDR3 extends over 15 amino acids. The CDR3 protein is CASSPGTSGNNEQFF. The CDR3 DNA follows: TGCGCCAGCAGCCCAGGGACTAGCGGAAACAATGAGCAGTTCTTC.

This clone was counted a single time. The chain carries TRBV27 and TRBJ1-2; 7 bases fit TRBD1. Germline V CDR1 and CDR2: MNHEY, SMNVEV (reference sequence). This CDR3 has 15 residues. J lost 5 bases, V lost 2 bases, and 8 bases had no gene match. In DNA form, the CDR3 reads TGTGCCAGCAGTTTAGCAGAAACAGGGGAATATGGCTACACCTTC. Amino acids: CASSLAETGEYGYTF.

The genes are TRBV10-3 and TRBJ1-2; perhaps TRBD1 as D (6 bases). V lost 6 bases and J lost 8, with 16 bases in between. The CDR3 covers 13 residues. Germline V lookup: CDR1 ENHRY, CDR2 SYGVKD. In DNA, the CDR3 is TGTGCCATCAGAGAGGACAGTGGGGCAGGCTACACCTTC. It encodes CAIREDSGAGYTF.